The 14 T cell receptor beta chains listed next were all sequenced from one sample in a study of T-cell memory formation after mild COVID-19 (dated by TCRdb to 2020 to 2022). The library was obtained by 5' RACE. The run used an Illumina NovaSeq 6000. TCRdb itself trimmed the public reads at Q25 with fastp, ran MiXCR and retained productive beta chains. Entries are consolidated by CDR3 protein sequence, retaining the most common genes and DNA. A total of almost 550,000 distinct CDR3 sequences appear in this sample, about a fifth of them only once. In total, the top ten clones hold under 15% of the sample. Sequenced: PBMCs or a T cell subset sorted from them (not recorded which). These receptors all come from an adult woman who had mild COVID-19 (a few samples of this study predate the infection). The sample titles of this study are shuffled in the database, so cell type and time point are left out; the donor was told from shared clones.

The table lists this clonotype with a few counts. V usage is TRBV2 and J usage is TRBJ2-2; no definite D call. CDR3 length: 13 residues. Trimming removed 7 bases at V and 3 bases at J, with 9 bases between. Germline loops: CDR1 SNHLY, CDR2 FYNNEI. The CDR3 here is CASKLLDTGELFF. In DNA form, the CDR3 reads TGTGCCAGCAAGTTATTAGACACCGGGGAGCTGTTTTTT.

V gene TRBV2 combines with J gene TRBJ2-5, with no clear D. V gave up 4 bases and J gave up 5 bases, with 17 bases separating them. The CDR3 is made up of 15 amino acids. From germline, CDR1 is SNHLY and CDR2 FYNNEI. The DNA of the CDR3 is TGTGCCAGCAGTGTTGTGCTATTAGGCCCGGAGACCCAGTACTTC. It translates to CASSVVLLGPETQYF.

The V call is TRBV7-6, the J call TRBJ2-7, with 13 bases matching TRBD2. V trimming: 1 base; J trimming: 9 bases; junction bases outside the gene matches: 6. CDR3 size: 15 residues. Germline CDR1 and CDR2: SGHVS and FNYEAQ. In DNA form, the CDR3 reads TGTGCCAGCAGCTTAGAAGGGACTAGCGGGATTGGGCAGTACTTC. It codes for CASSLEGTSGIGQYF.

The rearrangement uses TRBV7-9 and TRBJ1-2; TRBD1 aligns across 8 bases. CDR3 length: 14 residues. Germline lookup yields CDR1 SEHNR and CDR2 FQNEAQ (reference sequence). The V and J ends lost 0 bases and 3 bases, in that order; junction bases with no gene match: 0. CDR3 sequence reads: CASSLAQGDYGYTF. The CDR3 nucleotides are TGTGCCAGCAGCTTAGCACAGGGGGACTATGGCTACACCTTC.

This chain uses TRBV12-3 or TRBV12-4 with TRBJ2-4; no firm D call. CDR3 length: 12 residues. The V end lost 2 bases, the J end lost 8 bases, and 7 bases lay between the germline ends. CDR3 sequence: CASSLLLHIQYF. CDR3 DNA: TGTGCCAGCAGTTTACTCCTCCACATTCAGTACTTC.

This clonotype was detected a few times. The chain has TRBV12-3 or TRBV12-4 and TRBJ2-1; a weak D match, TRBD1 (5 bases). V was trimmed by 8 bases and J by 0 bases, leaving 17 bases between them. The CDR3 extends over 16 amino acids. The CDR3 DNA reads TGTGCCAGCGGGGTCAGGGAACCCAGCTCCTACAATGAGCAGTTCTTC. Translating it yields CASGVREPSSYNEQFF.

The chain couples TRBV5-8 to TRBJ1-5, with no clear D. The CDR3 runs to 15 residues. V was pared by 0 bases and J by 4 bases, with 11 bases between. Germline-derived CDR1 and CDR2 are SGHTS and YDEGEE. The CDR3 sequence: CASSLDSWGNQPQHF. The DNA for the CDR3 is TGTGCCAGCAGCTTGGACAGTTGGGGAAATCAGCCCCAGCATTTT.

This clonotype was counted many times. This chain uses TRBV20-1 with TRBJ1-1; D possibly corresponds to TRBD1 (6 bases). The germline V and J ends were trimmed by 3 bases and 3 bases, with 23 bases remaining between them. The CDR3 extends over 17 amino acids. CDR1 and CDR2 (germline): DFQATT, SNEGSKA (reference sequence). The CDR3 loop reads CSARPGDRFGGDTEAFF. In DNA form, the CDR3 reads TGCAGTGCTAGGCCAGGGGATCGTTTTGGCGGCGACACTGAAGCTTTCTTT.

The genes are TRBV11-2 and TRBJ2-2; the D is unclear. Germline CDR1 SGHAT, CDR2 FQNNGV. CDR3 size: 13 residues. V lost 0 bases, J lost 9 bases, and 8 bases lay in between. The CDR3, as DNA: TGTGCCAGCAGCTTAGATGGGGTCCGGGAGCTGTTTTTT. It translates to CASSLDGVRELFF.

V usage is TRBV6-1 and J usage is TRBJ1-5; D perhaps matches TRBD1 (5 bases). The ends were cut back, 7 bases at V and 0 bases at J, with 13 bases in the middle. Germline CDR1 MNHNS, CDR2 SASEGT. This CDR3 comprises 15 residues. The CDR3, as DNA: TGTGCCAGCAAGAGGGACGTGCATAGCAATCAGCCCCAGCATTTT. Protein sequence: CASKRDVHSNQPQHF.

The chain is built from TRBV6-5 and TRBJ1-1, with D possibly being TRBD1 (6 bases). Trimming took off 7 bases at V and 3 bases at J, with 6 bases between the two ends. Germline CDR1 is MNHEY and CDR2 is SVGAGI. The CDR3 contains 11 residues. In DNA form, the CDR3 reads TGTGCCAGCACAGGGGACACTGAAGCTTTCTTT. This translates into CASTGDTEAFF.

Only a few counts were recorded for this clonotype. The V call is TRBV5-1, the J call TRBJ2-3, with TRBD1 identical over 8 bases. The CDR3 totals 16 residues. After removal of 3 bases from V and 6 bases from J, the junction contained 12 bases not matched to a gene. CDR1 SGHRS and CDR2 YFSETQ come from the germline V gene. Here the CDR3 DNA reads TGCGCCAGCAGCTCGACCCCCGGGACAGGAGTCGATACGCAGTATTTT. Translated: CASSSTPGTGVDTQYF. The whole variable domain, remainder taken from reference TRBV5-1 and TRBJ2-3, is KAGVTQTPRYLIKTRGQQVTLSCSPISGHRSVSWYQQTPGQGLQFLFEYFSETQRNKGNFPGRFSGRQFSNSRSEMNVSTLELGDSALYLCASSSTPGTGVDTQYFGPGTRLTVL.

The rearrangement links TRBV19 to TRBJ2-2; 9 bases fit TRBD1. The CDR3 sequence is 15 residues long. The V and J ends lost 3 bases and 4 bases, in that order; junction bases with no gene match: 3. CDR1 is LNHDA, CDR2 SQIVND, per germline (reference sequence). As DNA, the CDR3 is TGTGCCAGTAGTATTGGGACAGGGCTCACCGGGGAGCTGTTTTTT. Translated: CASSIGTGLTGELFF.

The chain recombines TRBV20-1 with TRBJ2-7; D uncertain. Germline V gene lookup returns CDR1 DFQATT and CDR2 SNEGSKA (reference sequence). The CDR3 is made up of 12 amino acids. The V end lost 1 base, the J end lost 1 base, and 5 bases lay between the germline ends. CDR3 DNA sequence: TGCAGTGCTAGAGTCGGGTCCTACGAGCAGTACTTC. It translates to CSARVGSYEQYF.